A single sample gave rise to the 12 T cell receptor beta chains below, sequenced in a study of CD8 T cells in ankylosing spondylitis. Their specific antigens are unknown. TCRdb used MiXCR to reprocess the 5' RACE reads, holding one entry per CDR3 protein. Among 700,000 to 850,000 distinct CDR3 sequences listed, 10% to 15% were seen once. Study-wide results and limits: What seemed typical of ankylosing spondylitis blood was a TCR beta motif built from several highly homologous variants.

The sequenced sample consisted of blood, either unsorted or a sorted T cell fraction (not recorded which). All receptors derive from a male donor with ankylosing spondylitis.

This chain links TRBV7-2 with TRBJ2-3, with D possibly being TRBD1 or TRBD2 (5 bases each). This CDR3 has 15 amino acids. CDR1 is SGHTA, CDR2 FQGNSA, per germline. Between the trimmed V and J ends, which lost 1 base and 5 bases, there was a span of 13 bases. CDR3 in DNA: TGTGCCAGCAGCTTAGACTCAGGGAGAGGAGATACGCAGTATTTT. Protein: CASSLDSGRGDTQYF.

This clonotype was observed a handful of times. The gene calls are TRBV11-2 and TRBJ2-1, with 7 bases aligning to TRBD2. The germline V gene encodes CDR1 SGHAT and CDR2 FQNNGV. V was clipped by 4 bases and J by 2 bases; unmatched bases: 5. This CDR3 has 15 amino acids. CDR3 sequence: CASSSTSSTYNEQFF. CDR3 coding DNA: TGTGCCAGCAGCTCGACTAGCTCTACCTACAATGAGCAGTTCTTC.

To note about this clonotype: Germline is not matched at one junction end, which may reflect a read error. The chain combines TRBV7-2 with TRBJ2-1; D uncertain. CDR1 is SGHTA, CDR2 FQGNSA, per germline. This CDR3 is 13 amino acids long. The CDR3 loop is CASNLQPPGEQFF. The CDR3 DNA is TGTGCCAGCAACTTACAACCACCGGGTGAGCAGTTCTTC.

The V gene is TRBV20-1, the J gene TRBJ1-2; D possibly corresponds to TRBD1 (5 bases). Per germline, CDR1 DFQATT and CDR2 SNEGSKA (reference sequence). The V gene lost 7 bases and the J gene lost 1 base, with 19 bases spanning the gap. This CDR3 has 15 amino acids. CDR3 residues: CSVNPRDRNNYGYTF. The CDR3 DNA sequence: TGCAGTGTCAATCCCCGGGACCGAAATAACTATGGCTACACCTTC.

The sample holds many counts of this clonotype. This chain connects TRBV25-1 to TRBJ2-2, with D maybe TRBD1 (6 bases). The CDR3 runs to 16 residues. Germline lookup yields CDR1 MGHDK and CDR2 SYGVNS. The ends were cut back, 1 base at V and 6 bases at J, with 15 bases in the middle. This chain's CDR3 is CASSEFRAAGAGELFF. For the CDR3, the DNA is TGTGCCAGCAGTGAATTTCGCGCAGCAGGGGCCGGGGAGCTGTTTTTT.

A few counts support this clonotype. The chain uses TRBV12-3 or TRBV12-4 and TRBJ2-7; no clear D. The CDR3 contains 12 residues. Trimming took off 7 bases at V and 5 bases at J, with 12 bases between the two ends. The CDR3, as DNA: TGTGCCAGCACTGGGCCCCTCAACGAGCAGTACTTC. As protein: CASTGPLNEQYF.

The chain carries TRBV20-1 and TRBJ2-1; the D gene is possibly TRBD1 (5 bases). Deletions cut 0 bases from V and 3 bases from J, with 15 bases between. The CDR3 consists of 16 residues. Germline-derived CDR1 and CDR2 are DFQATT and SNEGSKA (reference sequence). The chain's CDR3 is CSARERLGLNYNEQFF. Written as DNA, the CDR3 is TGCAGTGCTAGAGAGCGGTTGGGGCTTAACTACAATGAGCAGTTCTTC.

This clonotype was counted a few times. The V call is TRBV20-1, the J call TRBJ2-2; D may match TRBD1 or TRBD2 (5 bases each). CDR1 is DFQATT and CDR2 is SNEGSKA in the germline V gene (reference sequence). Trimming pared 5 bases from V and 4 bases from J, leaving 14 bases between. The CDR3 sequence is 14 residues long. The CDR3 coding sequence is TGCAGTGCTGTCGGTAGGGGAGTCACCGGGGAGCTGTTTTTT. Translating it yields CSAVGRGVTGELFF.

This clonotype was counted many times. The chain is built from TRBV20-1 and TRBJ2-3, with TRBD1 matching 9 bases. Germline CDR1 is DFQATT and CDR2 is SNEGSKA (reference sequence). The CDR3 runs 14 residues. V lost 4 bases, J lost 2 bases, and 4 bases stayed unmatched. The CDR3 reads CSAKGTGYTDTQYF. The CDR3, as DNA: TGCAGTGCTAAAGGGACAGGGTACACAGATACGCAGTATTTT.

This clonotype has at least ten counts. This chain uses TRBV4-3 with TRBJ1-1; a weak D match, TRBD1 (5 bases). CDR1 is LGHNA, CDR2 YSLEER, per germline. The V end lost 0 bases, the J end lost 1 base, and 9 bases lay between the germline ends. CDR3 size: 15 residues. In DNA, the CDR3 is TGCGCCAGCAGCCAAGATACGGGGGGGAACACTGAAGCTTTCTTT. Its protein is CASSQDTGGNTEAFF.

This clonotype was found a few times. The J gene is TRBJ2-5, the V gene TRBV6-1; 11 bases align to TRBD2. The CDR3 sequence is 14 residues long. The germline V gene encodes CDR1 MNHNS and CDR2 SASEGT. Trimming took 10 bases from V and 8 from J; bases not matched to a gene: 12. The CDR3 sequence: CATSSVAGGRTQYF. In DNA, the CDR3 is TGTGCCACCTCCAGTGTAGCGGGGGGGAGAACCCAGTACTTC.

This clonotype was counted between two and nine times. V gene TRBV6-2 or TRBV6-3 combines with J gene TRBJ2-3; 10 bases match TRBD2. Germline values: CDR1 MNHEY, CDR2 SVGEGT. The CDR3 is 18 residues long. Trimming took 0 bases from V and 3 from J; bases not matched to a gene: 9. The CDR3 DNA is TGTGCCAGCAGTTACTCGACCACTAGCGGGGAGCGAACAGATACGCAGTATTTT. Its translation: CASSYSTTSGERTDTQYF.